This T cell receptor (beta chain) was identified in a study of control samples from healthy donors and cancer patients. Unmatched junction bases numbered 3, after V lost 5 bases and J lost 2 bases. From germline, CDR1 is SGDLS and CDR2 YYNGEE. The CDR3 is 13 amino acids. Profiled with immunoSEQ multiplex PCR; TCRdb holds only in-frame clones, not every one. The table has roughly 120,000 clones, around 93% seen once. The clonotype comes from a man aged 50 to 60 with head and neck cancer. The sequencing input was PBMCs. The chain carries TRBV9 and TRBJ1-1, with TRBD1 matching over 7 bases. As DNA, the CDR3 is TGTGCCAGCAGGGGACAGATTAACACTGAAGCTTTCTTT. Protein product: CASRGQINTEAFF.